This TCR beta chain was sequenced in a study of OX40 agonist ivuxolimab in advanced cancers. The overall study: An anti-OX40 (CD134) antibody with agonistic activity, ivuxolimab, was administered to patients.

Only in-frame clones appear in the TCRdb table, and some are missing; sequencing was by immunoSEQ multiplex PCR. The table shows over 55,000 clones, with 70% to 90% occurring only once. A remark on this clone: The antigen is unknown.

With baseline, cycle 4 day 1, and cycle 7 day 1 as timepoints, blood was sampled. The CDR3 is made up of 14 amino acids. The trim removed 4 bases at V and 3 bases at J, leaving 4 bases unmatched. The V gene's germline CDR1 is MNHEY and CDR2 SVGAGI. Overall study results and limits: At 0.1 to 3.0 mg/kg and by week 6, CD4+ and CD8+ T cells in the blood had expanded clonally. CD4+ T cells averaged fewer expanded clones than CD8+ T cells.

The specimen comprised CD4+ or CD8+ T cells sorted from blood, sampled in a trial of the OX40 agonist ivuxolimab. The chain is built from TRBV6-5 and TRBJ2-7; the match to TRBD1 covers 9 bases. The sequence was obtained from an adult with an advanced solid tumor such as melanoma, head and neck, liver or kidney cancer. For the CDR3, the DNA is TGTGCCAGCAGTTTGGGACAGGGAGTCTACGAGCAGTACTTC. Amino acids: CASSLGQGVYEQYF.